The 12 T cell receptor beta chains given below trace back to one sample, sequenced in a study of blood T cells in healthy people across ages. PCR was performed a second time for roughly 6 to 12 cycles using a sample-barcoded 5' primer and a J-beta primer mix. TCRdb itself ran the 5' RACE reads through MiXCR, one entry per CDR3 protein. Of fewer than 2,000,000 distinct CDR3 sequences in the sample, about 35% were seen once. The sequenced sample consisted of blood. These receptors were obtained from a woman aged 25 to 39 in good health.

This clonotype came up a few times. The chain couples TRBV7-6 to TRBJ2-5, with D maybe TRBD2 (5 bases). Germline CDR1 is SGHVS and CDR2 is FNYEAQ. The CDR3 covers 16 residues. Trimming removed 0 bases from V and 5 bases from J, with 16 bases in between. The CDR3 sequence: CASSLASRVRGETQYF. The CDR3 DNA sequence: TGTGCCAGCAGCTTAGCGTCGCGGGTTCGAGGGGAGACCCAGTACTTC.

This clonotype has just a few counts. The DNA for the CDR3 is TGTGCCAGCAGCCAAGTTGGAATCGTTAGCCGGTCCGACGGGGAGCTGTTTTTT. This gives the protein CASSQVGIVSRSDGELFF. The J gene is TRBJ2-2, the V gene TRBV3-1; D ambiguous. Germline V gene data show CDR1 as LGHDT and CDR2 as YNNKEL (reference sequence). The V end lost 1 base, the J end lost 7 bases, and 22 bases lay between the germline ends. The CDR3 is 18 residues long.

There are a few counts of this clonotype. V usage is TRBV28 and J usage is TRBJ1-6; the match to TRBD1 covers 7 bases. Trimming at V came to 5 bases and at J to 6 bases, leaving 4 bases not matched to a gene. The length of the CDR3 is 14 residues. Germline CDR1 MDHEN, CDR2 SYDVKM. The CDR3 nucleotides read TGTGCCAGCAGTATAACAGGGGTTAATTCACCCCTCCACTTT. Translation gives CASSITGVNSPLHF.

Only a few counts were recorded for this clonotype. One junction end does not reproduce the germline sequence, and a read error may be involved. This chain uses TRBV9 with TRBJ2-7; D gene unclear. This CDR3 has 15 amino acids. In germline, CDR1 is SGDLS, CDR2 YYNGEE. DNA for the CDR3: TGTGCCAGCACCCCAGGTCTTCTTATCTCCTGCGAGCAGTACTTC. This translates into CASTPGLLISCEQYF.

The chain uses TRBV6-1 and TRBJ2-2; TRBD1 matches at 9 bases. Trimming took 5 bases from V and 3 from J; bases not matched to a gene: 4. This CDR3 has 15 amino acids. In germline, CDR1 is MNHNS, CDR2 SASEGT. CDR3 sequence: CASSSQGADTGELFF. The CDR3 bases are TGTGCCAGCAGTTCACAGGGGGCGGACACCGGGGAGCTGTTTTTT.

This clonotype was detected ten times or more. The J gene is TRBJ2-7, the V gene TRBV15, with D tentatively TRBD2 (6 bases). The length of the CDR3 is 15 residues. Germline V CDR1 and CDR2: LNHNV, YYDKDF (reference sequence). The V gene lost 4 bases and the J gene lost 0 bases, with 13 bases spanning the gap. The CDR3 coding sequence is TGTGCCACCAGCACCCGTTACGGGGGCTCCTACGAGCAGTACTTC. Its translation: CATSTRYGGSYEQYF.

The chain employs TRBV27 and TRBJ2-1; 7 bases match TRBD1. The CDR3 length is 15 residues. The germline V gene has CDR1 MNHEY and CDR2 SMNVEV (reference sequence). The junction had 4 bases not matched to a gene; V was cut back by 3 bases and J by 2 bases. This CDR3 is CASSFADRPYNEQFF. CDR3 nucleotide sequence: TGTGCCAGCAGTTTCGCGGACAGGCCCTACAATGAGCAGTTCTTC.

Only a few counts were recorded for this clonotype. The chain employs TRBV6-6 and TRBJ1-2, with D possibly being TRBD1 (5 bases). CDR1 is MNHNY and CDR2 is SVGAGI in the germline V gene (reference sequence). V was shortened by 0 bases and J by 6 bases, with 8 bases between the two germline ends. This CDR3 is 13 amino acids long. The CDR3 reads CASSYSRGDGYTF. CDR3 DNA sequence: TGTGCCAGCAGTTACTCACGGGGCGATGGCTACACCTTC.

The rearrangement joins TRBV7-2 to TRBJ2-2; 9 bases map to TRBD2. The CDR3 contains 16 residues. The germline V gene encodes CDR1 SGHTA and CDR2 FQGNSA. The V segment lost 5 bases and the J segment 4 bases; nucleotides outside the gene matches: 8. This chain's CDR3 is CASSVSGRRGTGELFF. The CDR3 DNA reads TGTGCCAGCAGCGTGAGCGGGAGGAGGGGCACCGGGGAGCTGTTTTTT.

The rearrangement links TRBV20-1 to TRBJ2-3; 7 bases are a match to TRBD1. Germline V gives CDR1 DFQATT, CDR2 SNEGSKA (reference sequence). CDR3 length equals 17 residues. V shed 6 bases, J shed 0 bases, and the junction held 15 bases outside the gene matches. The CDR3: CSAELKQGTTSTDTQYF. CDR3 coding DNA: TGCAGTGCCGAGCTCAAACAGGGGACCACTAGCACAGATACGCAGTATTTT.

The V call is TRBV10-3, the J call TRBJ2-7; 8 nucleotides align to TRBD1. The CDR3 is 12 amino acids. Germline V gives CDR1 ENHRY, CDR2 SYGVKD. Trimming cost V 10 bases and J 2 bases; bases outside gene matches: 4. CDR3 nucleotide sequence: TGTGCCACCCAGGGGGCTGCCTACGAGCAGTACTTC. Residues: CATQGAAYEQYF.

This clonotype was seen a handful of times. This rearrangement joins TRBV13 to TRBJ2-7, with D hard to call. Trimming cost V 2 bases and J 3 bases, with 8 bases left between them. The CDR3 sequence is 13 residues long. Germline V gene sequence: CDR1 PRHDT, CDR2 FYEKMQ (reference sequence). In nucleotides, the CDR3 is TGTGCCAGCAGCTTATCTTGGGACTACGAGCAGTACTTC. Its protein is CASSLSWDYEQYF.